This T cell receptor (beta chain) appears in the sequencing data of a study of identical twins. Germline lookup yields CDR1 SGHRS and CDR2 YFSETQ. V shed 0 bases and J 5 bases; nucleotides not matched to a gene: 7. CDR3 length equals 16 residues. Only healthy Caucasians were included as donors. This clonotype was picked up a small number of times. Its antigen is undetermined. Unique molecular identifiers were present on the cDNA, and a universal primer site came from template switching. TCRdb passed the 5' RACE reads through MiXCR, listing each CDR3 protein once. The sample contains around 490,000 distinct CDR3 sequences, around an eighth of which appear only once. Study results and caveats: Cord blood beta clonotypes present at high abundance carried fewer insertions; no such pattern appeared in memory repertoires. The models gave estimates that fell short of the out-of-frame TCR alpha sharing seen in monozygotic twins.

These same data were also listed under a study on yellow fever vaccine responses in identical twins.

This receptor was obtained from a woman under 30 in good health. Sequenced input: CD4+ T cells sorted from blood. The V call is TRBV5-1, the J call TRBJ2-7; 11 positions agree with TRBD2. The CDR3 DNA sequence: TGCGCCAGCAGCTTGGTAGCGGGAGGGCCAATCCACGAGCAGTACTTC. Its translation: CASSLVAGGPIHEQYF.